What follows are 20 T cell receptor beta chains derived from one specimen sequenced in a study of T cell changes during pregnancy in multiple sclerosis. Repertoires were generated with immunoSEQ multiplex PCR, while TCRdb's copy carries only in-frame clones and drops some. The data show 66,000 or so clones, with more than 85% seen just once and roughly 5% held by the top ten. The sequenced sample was CD8+ T cells from peripheral blood mononuclear cells, obtained before pregnancy. The receptors were sampled from a female donor with multiple sclerosis, enrolled in a pregnancy study.

In this sample, this clone turned up once. The rearrangement links TRBV29-1 to TRBJ2-7; D is possibly TRBD2 (5 bases). The V and J ends lost 0 bases and 4 bases respectively, with 22 bases between them. CDR1 SQVTM and CDR2 ANQGSEA come from the germline V gene. The CDR3 length is 17 residues. CDR3 in amino acids: CSVEDHSSGKGGYEQYF. Written as DNA, the CDR3 is TGCAGCGTTGAAGACCATTCTTCGGGGAAAGGTGGTTACGAGCAGTACTTC.

V gene TRBV7-2 combines with J gene TRBJ2-1; TRBD2 is a possible D gene (6 bases). The CDR3 is made up of 14 amino acids. Germline CDR1 SGHTA, CDR2 FQGNSA. The V gene lost 6 bases and the J gene lost 9 bases, with 18 bases spanning the gap. The CDR3: CASRKPQTSSEQFF. The CDR3 DNA reads as TGTGCCAGCAGAAAACCCCAAACTAGCAGTGAGCAGTTCTTC.

Only one count was recorded for this clone. The chain combines TRBV7-3 with TRBJ2-5; 7 bases are shared with TRBD1. This CDR3 comprises 13 residues. V lost 3 bases and J lost 3; bases outside the gene matches: 1. The V gene's germline CDR1 is SGHTA and CDR2 FQGTGA. CDR3 nucleotides: TGTGCCAGCAGCTTGGGGACAGAAGAGACCCAGTACTTC. This encodes CASSLGTEETQYF.

The chain combines TRBV13 with TRBJ2-5; 8 bases are shared with TRBD2. This CDR3 contains 14 residues. The germline V gene has CDR1 PRHDT and CDR2 FYEKMQ (reference sequence). The J segment lost 5 bases and the V segment lost 5 bases, leaving 7 bases of the junction unmatched. CDR3 amino acids: CASSPGGAWETQYF. Here the CDR3 DNA reads TGTGCCAGCAGCCCCGGGGGGGCCTGGGAGACCCAGTACTTC. Full variable domain (rest looked up from reference TRBV13 and TRBJ2-5): AAGVIQSPRHLIKEKRETATLKCYPIPRHDTVYWYQQGPGQDPQFLISFYEKMQSDKGSIPDRFSAQQFSDYHSELNMSSLELGDSALYFCASSPGGAWETQYFGPGTRLLVL.

The rearrangement joins TRBV7-9 to TRBJ1-1, with a possible D match to TRBD1 (5 bases). The CDR3 has 13 amino acids. The germline CDR1 and CDR2 sequences are SEHNR and FQNEAQ (reference sequence). Trimming removed 8 bases at V and 8 bases at J, with 18 bases between. The CDR3 region is CASGAGTHPEAFF. DNA of the CDR3: TGTGCCAGCGGGGCGGGGACCCACCCCGAAGCTTTCTTT.

The chain joins TRBV5-6 to TRBJ1-1; possible D gene TRBD1, 5 bases. Germline V CDR1 and CDR2: SGHDT, YYEEEE. V shed 3 bases and J shed 3 bases, with 12 bases lying between them. This CDR3 region has 14 residues. For the CDR3, the DNA is TGTGCCAGCAGCTCGGGCCTCAGGGACACTGAAGCTTTCTTT. Translating gives CASSSGLRDTEAFF.

The chain is built from TRBV12-1 and TRBJ1-3; the D call in the table, TRBD1, was not verified against the DNA. TRBV12-1 has pseudogene status. The CDR3 has 19 residues. For the CDR3, the DNA is TGTGCCAGCAGCTCCCAGATGCTGACAGGGTTTAACTCTGGAAACACCATATATTTT. Protein sequence: CASSSQMLTGFNSGNTIYF.

This rearrangement joins TRBV9 to TRBJ2-3; 9 bases fit TRBD1. Germline V CDR1 and CDR2: SGDLS, YYNGEE. This CDR3 has 16 amino acids. The J segment lost 2 bases and the V segment lost 3 bases, leaving 7 bases of the junction unmatched. DNA for the CDR3: TGTGCCAGCAGCGCTACAGGGGGCTTCCTCACAGATACGCAGTATTTT. Amino acid sequence: CASSATGGFLTDTQYF.

This clone is a singleton in its sample. This chain links TRBV9 with TRBJ1-3, with D perhaps matching TRBD1 (6 bases). There are 16 residues in the CDR3. V dropped 3 bases and J dropped 0 bases, with 13 bases sitting between them. CDR1 and CDR2 (germline): SGDLS, YYNGEE. The CDR3 reads CASSETGFGSGNTIYF. The CDR3 coding sequence is TGTGCCAGCAGCGAGACAGGTTTTGGCTCTGGAAACACCATATATTTT.

The gene calls are TRBV15 and TRBJ2-1; 10 bases are a match to TRBD2. The length of the CDR3 is 13 residues. J lost 10 bases, V lost 1 base, and 1 base had no gene match. The germline gives CDR1 LNHNV, CDR2 YYDKDF (reference sequence). The CDR3 DNA reads as TGTGCCACCAGCAGAGTTAGCGGGGGGGAGCAGTTCTTC. Translation gives CATSRVSGGEQFF.

This clone was counted between two and nine times. This chain links TRBV27 with TRBJ2-1, with TRBD1 matching 8 bases. In germline, CDR1 is MNHEY, CDR2 SMNVEV (reference sequence). Trimming at V came to 2 bases and at J to 4 bases, leaving 4 bases not matched to a gene. The CDR3 extends over 15 amino acids. Written as DNA, the CDR3 is TGTGCCAGCAGTTTACGGGGACAGGCGTACAATGAGCAGTTCTTC. Encoded protein: CASSLRGQAYNEQFF.

The J gene is TRBJ2-1, the V gene TRBV2; 8 bases map to TRBD1. This CDR3 contains 15 residues. CDR1 and CDR2 from the germline V gene are SNHLY and FYNNEI. The trim removed 10 bases at V and 2 bases at J, leaving 10 bases unmatched. DNA of the CDR3: TGTGCCACCACTCCCCCGGACAGGGCCTACAATGAGCAGTTCTTC. Protein: CATTPPDRAYNEQFF.

The chain uses TRBV9 and TRBJ1-1, with TRBD1 matching over 9 bases. Germline-derived CDR1 and CDR2 are SGDLS and YYNGEE. V was pared by 3 bases and J by 0 bases, with 18 bases of the junction left unmatched. This CDR3 contains 20 residues. CDR3 loop: CASSADGTPGTGRLNTEAFF. The CDR3, as DNA: TGTGCCAGCAGCGCAGACGGAACCCCCGGGACAGGGAGGTTGAACACTGAAGCTTTCTTT.

This sequence joins TRBV7-8 and TRBJ2-3, with D possibly being TRBD2 (6 bases). The length of the CDR3 is 13 residues. V shed 11 bases and J shed 3 bases, with 15 bases lying between them. The germline V gene encodes CDR1 SGHVS and CDR2 FQNEAQ. CDR3 loop: CAGTRDQTDTQYF. The DNA of the CDR3 is TGTGCCGGGACTCGGGACCAAACAGATACGCAGTATTTT.

The gene calls are TRBV7-3 and TRBJ2-7, with a possible D match to TRBD1 (5 bases). The V gene's germline CDR1 is SGHTA and CDR2 FQGTGA. This CDR3 has 15 amino acids. V lost 6 bases to trimming and J lost 0 bases, with 15 bases between them. In nucleotides, the CDR3 is TGTGCCAGCAGTTGGGGTAGGGGCCACTCCTACGAGCAGTACTTC. Translated: CASSWGRGHSYEQYF.

This rearrangement joins TRBV19 to TRBJ2-7, with no clear D. CDR3 size: 14 residues. The V end was cut by 1 base, the J end by 2 bases, with 9 bases between. The germline gives CDR1 LNHDA, CDR2 SQIVND (reference sequence). Here the CDR3 DNA reads TGTGCCAGTAGTATAGCTGGCTTTACCTACGAGCAGTACTTC. As protein: CASSIAGFTYEQYF.

This chain uses TRBV10-1 with TRBJ2-7, with D perhaps TRBD1 (6 bases). Trimming stripped 5 bases from V and 0 bases from J, with 11 bases between. Germline CDR1 reads WNHNN; CDR2 reads SYGVQD (reference sequence). This CDR3 contains 14 residues. CDR3 bases: TGCGCCAGCAGTACCGACAGGCTCTCCTACGAGCAGTACTTC. This sequence encodes CASSTDRLSYEQYF.

This clone came up once. In DNA, the CDR3 is TGTGCCAGCAGCTTGCTATCGGGGTTTACTGAAGCTTTCTTT. Its translation is CASSLLSGFTEAFF. This chain links TRBV5-8 with TRBJ1-1; D is ambiguous. The germline gives CDR1 SGHTS, CDR2 YDEGEE. The CDR3 length is 14 residues. Deletions cut 1 base from V and 5 bases from J, with 12 bases between.

This rearrangement joins TRBV11-3 to TRBJ2-1; 8 bases agree with TRBD2. The CDR3 spans 13 residues. V lost 4 bases to trimming and J lost 6 bases; unmatched junction nucleotides: 2. Germline V gives CDR1 SGHNT, CDR2 YENEEA. CDR3 in amino acids: CASSSGGRNEQFF. The CDR3 DNA reads TGTGCCAGCAGCTCGGGGGGGCGCAATGAGCAGTTCTTC.

This sequence joins TRBV9 and TRBJ2-3; 10 nucleotides line up with TRBD2. V was pared by 3 bases and J by 5 bases, with 9 bases of the junction left unmatched. The CDR3 has 16 amino acids. Germline CDR1 SGDLS, CDR2 YYNGEE. Written as DNA, the CDR3 is TGTGCCAGCAGCGGTAGCGGGGGGCCTCCGGGAGATACGCAGTATTTT. Its translation is CASSGSGGPPGDTQYF.